One and the same sample provided the 20 T cell receptor beta chains below, sequenced in a study of CD8 T cells in Susac syndrome (dated by TCRdb to the late 2010s). Receptors were amplified or captured by the immunoSEQ multiplex PCR assay. RNA was extracted using the RNeasy kit, and about 0.45 to 1 ug of the RNA was reverse transcribed with random hexamers. Starting from the raw public reads, TCRdb applied fastp trimming at Q25, assembled clones with MiXCR and retained in-frame beta chains. Entries are consolidated by CDR3 protein sequence, retaining the most common genes and DNA. The sample yields around 160,000 distinct CDR3 sequences; about 94% were counted once. The ten largest account for roughly 0.13% of the sample. The specimen was CD4+ T cells from PBMCs. Every receptor here comes from a human donor in good health.

V gene TRBV3-1 combines with J gene TRBJ2-7, with 10 bases aligning to TRBD2. With 3 bases clipped from V and 3 bases from J, the junction kept 2 bases outside the gene matches. The germline V gene has CDR1 LGHDT and CDR2 YNNKEL (reference sequence). The CDR3 consists of 14 residues. Written as DNA, the CDR3 is TGTGCCAGCAGCCACTGGACTAGCGGCTACGAGCAGTACTTC. It encodes CASSHWTSGYEQYF.

In this sample, this clonotype turned up once. This sequence joins TRBV5-1 and TRBJ1-4, with D maybe TRBD1 (6 bases). Trimming removed 4 bases from V and 7 bases from J, with 14 bases in between. The CDR3 is 14 residues long. Germline CDR1 SGHRS, CDR2 YFSETQ. CDR3 sequence: CASSPGGAGEKLFF. DNA for the CDR3: TGCGCCAGCAGCCCTGGGGGGGCTGGTGAAAAACTGTTTTTT.

This clonotype was detected once. V gene TRBV29-1 combines with J gene TRBJ2-3; TRBD1 aligns across 9 bases. Germline V CDR1 and CDR2: SQVTM, ANQGSEA. CDR3 length: 14 residues. The ends lost 8 bases at V and 2 bases at J; junction bases unmatched: 8. The CDR3 DNA reads as TGCAGCTCCGGGGGGACAGGGAACACAGATACGCAGTATTTT. Protein sequence: CSSGGTGNTDTQYF.

This chain joins TRBV6-1 and TRBJ2-2; D is uncertain. This CDR3 region has 12 residues. Germline V gene sequence: CDR1 MNHNS, CDR2 SASEGT. Trimming removed 2 bases at V and 4 bases at J, with 2 bases between. The CDR3, as DNA: TGTGCCAGCAGTGAAATCACCGGGGAGCTGTTTTTT. Translated: CASSEITGELFF.

This chain links TRBV29-1 with TRBJ2-6; no firm D call. Germline assignment: CDR1 SQVTM and CDR2 ANQGSEA. This CDR3 is built from 15 residues. Trimming cost V 0 bases and J 0 bases, with 6 bases left between them. The CDR3 DNA follows: TGCAGCGTTGAAGAGCGAAACTCTGGGGCCAACGTCCTGACTTTC. It yields the protein CSVEERNSGANVLTF.

This rearrangement joins TRBV20-1 to TRBJ1-5; D is uncertain. CDR1 and CDR2 (germline): DFQATT, SNEGSKA (reference sequence). CDR3 size: 14 residues. V was pared by 0 bases and J by 9 bases, with 15 bases between. The CDR3 loop is CSARDGPGEWPQHF. The CDR3 bases are TGCAGTGCTAGAGACGGCCCCGGAGAGTGGCCCCAGCATTTT.

There are a few counts of this clonotype. V usage is TRBV7-2 and J usage is TRBJ1-1; possible D gene TRBD1, 5 bases. This CDR3 spans 15 amino acids. V gave up 1 base and J gave up 2 bases, with 11 bases separating them. CDR1 is SGHTA and CDR2 is FQGNSA in the germline V gene. Here the CDR3 DNA reads TGTGCCAGCAGCTTAGTCGCAGGGTTAAACACTGAAGCTTTCTTT. Encoded protein: CASSLVAGLNTEAFF.

The J gene is TRBJ2-2, the V gene TRBV7-3, with 10 nucleotides matching TRBD2. Germline V gene lookup returns CDR1 SGHTA and CDR2 FQGTGA. Unmatched junction bases numbered 4, after V lost 1 base and J lost 5 bases. The CDR3 spans 16 residues. CDR3 in amino acids: CASSLSPSGGTGELFF. In DNA, the CDR3 is TGTGCCAGCAGCTTAAGCCCTAGCGGGGGAACCGGGGAGCTGTTTTTT.

V gene TRBV6-6 combines with J gene TRBJ2-1; no definite D call. The CDR3 consists of 13 residues. Looked up from germline, CDR1 is MNHNY and CDR2 is SVGAGI (reference sequence). V was trimmed by 7 bases and J by 10 bases, leaving 17 bases between them. As DNA, the CDR3 is TGTGCCAGCACCCCAAGCTGGGCGGAGGAGCAGTTCTTC. Translation gives CASTPSWAEEQFF.

This clonotype was observed once. V is TRBV20-1 and J is TRBJ2-3, with TRBD1 identical over 7 bases. The V segment lost 6 bases and the J segment 1 base; nucleotides outside the gene matches: 16. Germline-derived CDR1 and CDR2 are DFQATT and SNEGSKA (reference sequence). CDR3 size: 17 residues. CDR3: CSAEPAQGPIGTDTQYF. Written as DNA, the CDR3 is TGCAGTGCCGAACCCGCACAGGGGCCTATCGGCACAGATACGCAGTATTTT.

The chain recombines TRBV5-5 with TRBJ2-3; no reliable D call. This CDR3 has 13 amino acids. Trimming left V 2 bases short and J 0 bases short, with 4 bases between. The germline V gene encodes CDR1 SGHKS and CDR2 YYEKEE (reference sequence). CDR3 DNA sequence: TGTGCCAGCAGCTTTCGAAGCACAGATACGCAGTATTTT. This encodes CASSFRSTDTQYF.

J is TRBJ1-5 and V is TRBV27; 10 nucleotides match TRBD1. The germline CDR1 and CDR2 sequences are MNHEY and SMNVEV (reference sequence). V was clipped by 10 bases and J by 5 bases; unmatched bases: 8. The CDR3 is 14 amino acids. DNA for the CDR3: TGTGCCACCAAATCGGGGACAGGGGATCAGCCCCAGCATTTT. Translated, it gives CATKSGTGDQPQHF.

J is TRBJ2-3 and V is TRBV6-7; D call uncertain. TRBV6-7 is sorted into the ORF group, with uncertain function. Trimming removed 8 bases at V and 9 bases at J, with 6 bases between. This CDR3 is 9 amino acids long. As DNA, the CDR3 is TGTGCCAGCCCCCGAACGCAGTATTTT. This gives the protein CASPRTQYF.

The chain is built from TRBV19 and TRBJ2-7, with a possible D match to TRBD2 (5 bases). CDR1 is LNHDA, CDR2 SQIVND, per germline (reference sequence). This CDR3 spans 17 amino acids. Trimming cost V 1 base and J 1 base, with 17 bases left between them. The CDR3 DNA reads TGTGCCAGTAGTATAGGCAGCAGAACCTTAGCGTCCTACGAGCAGTACTTC. It specifies CASSIGSRTLASYEQYF.

This clonotype has only one observation. The rearrangement joins TRBV3-1 to TRBJ1-6; D perhaps matches TRBD1 (5 bases). The V gene lost 6 bases and the J gene lost 9 bases, with 21 bases spanning the gap. The CDR3 is made up of 16 amino acids. Germline assignment: CDR1 LGHDT and CDR2 YNNKEL (reference sequence). CDR3 protein: CASRAESSSGGSPLHF. The CDR3 nucleotides are TGTGCCAGCAGGGCTGAGTCCTCTTCCGGGGGTTCACCCCTCCACTTT.

The chain links TRBV7-9 to TRBJ2-5; D gene uncertain. Germline V CDR1 and CDR2: SEHNR, FQNEAQ (reference sequence). The CDR3 runs to 18 residues. The germline V and J ends were trimmed by 5 bases and 1 base, with 23 bases remaining between them. The CDR3 DNA follows: TGTGCCAGCAGCAAACTGGGCTCGGCTAGGATGGCCCAAGAGACCCAGTACTTC. Its protein product is CASSKLGSARMAQETQYF.

CDR3 loop: CASSEYGTVMNTEAFF. As DNA, the CDR3 is TGTGCCAGCAGTGAATATGGGACAGTCATGAACACTGAAGCTTTCTTT. The rearrangement uses TRBV25-1 and TRBJ1-1, with 7 bases identical to TRBD1. With V trimmed by 0 bases and J by 0 bases, 4 bases remained unmatched. Germline CDR1 MGHDK, CDR2 SYGVNS. The CDR3 covers 16 residues.

This sequence joins TRBV15 and TRBJ2-7, with D maybe TRBD1 (6 bases). The V end lost 0 bases, the J end lost 6 bases, and 12 bases lay between the germline ends. There are 14 residues in the CDR3. The germline V gene encodes CDR1 LNHNV and CDR2 YYDKDF (reference sequence). CDR3 coding DNA: TGTGCCACCAGCAGAGAGGAACAGGGCGGCGAGCAGTACTTC. Translation gives CATSREEQGGEQYF.

The V and J genes are TRBV3-1 and TRBJ2-7, with 10 bases aligning to TRBD1. The length of the CDR3 is 17 residues. V gave up 4 bases and J gave up 0 bases; unmatched junction bases: 9. Germline V gene data show CDR1 as LGHDT and CDR2 as YNNKEL (reference sequence). This CDR3 is CASSPGTGALSSYEQYF. In DNA, the CDR3 is TGTGCCAGCAGCCCGGGGACAGGGGCATTAAGCTCCTACGAGCAGTACTTC.

V and J are TRBV3-1 and TRBJ2-7; 7 positions match TRBD2. The germline V gene encodes CDR1 LGHDT and CDR2 YNNKEL (reference sequence). With V trimmed by 0 bases and J by 5 bases, 10 bases remained unmatched. The CDR3 length is 16 residues. The CDR3 spells CASSQEGRKREDEQYF. In nucleotides, the CDR3 is TGTGCCAGCAGCCAAGAAGGGAGGAAACGGGAGGACGAGCAGTACTTC.